The clone carrying this T cell receptor beta chain was observed many times. Germline V lookup: CDR1 SGHNT, CDR2 YENEEA. The CDR3 extends over 15 amino acids. V gave up 5 bases and J gave up 0 bases; unmatched junction bases: 4. One entry per CDR3 protein, called by TCRdb with MiXCR from the reads. The table lists 250,000 or so distinct CDR3 sequences, 10% to 15% of them singletons. This specimen belongs to a study of T cell repertoires in cytomegalovirus infection. The source is a human donor in good health (CMV status not recorded). Some clones in this sample may be carry-over from other donors' samples. The rearrangement uses TRBV11-3 and TRBJ2-1, with 7 bases identical to TRBD2. Sequenced input: PBMCs. CDR3 sequence (DNA): TGTGCCAGCAGCCTAGCGGACCTCTCCTACAATGAGCAGTTCTTC. Its protein is CASSLADLSYNEQFF.